The entry that follows covers one TCR beta chain sequence. This entry comes from a study of blood T cell repertoires in COVID-19. CDR3 length: 11 residues. CDR1 DFQATT and CDR2 SNEGSKA come from the germline V gene (reference sequence). V lost 0 bases and J 4 bases, leaving 4 bases between the germline ends. Under the authors' procedure: Estimated nucleated cell counts came from reference gene primer amplification. Clones were sequenced by immunoSEQ multiplex PCR, and TCRdb holds only the in-frame ones, with some missing. V and J calls and clone size are copied from that table; D and trimming were computed from the DNA. The sample has approximately 82,000 clones, roughly four fifths seen once.

This chain links TRBV20-1 with TRBJ2-7; D is ambiguous. Sequencing input: peripheral blood. This receptor was obtained from a human donor in a cohort sampled during active COVID-19. The CDR3 protein is CSARDLYEQYF. In DNA form, the CDR3 reads TGCAGTGCTAGAGACCTATACGAGCAGTACTTC.